These 5 T cell receptor beta chains originate from one sample sequenced in a study of T cell responses to AZD1222 COVID-19 vaccine. The method was immunoSEQ multiplex PCR; TCRdb's version includes in-frame clones alone and lacks a portion of them. The sample records roughly 130,000 clones, less than 95% being singletons. Sequencing used peripheral blood, obtained on day 0 of AZD1222 vaccination. These TCRs come from an adult in good health.

DNA for the CDR3: TGTGCCAGCAGTGATAATTCGGGTCCCCCCTTTTTAGCGAACACTGAAGCTTTCTTT. Its translation is CASSDNSGPPFLANTEAFF. J is TRBJ1-1 and V is TRBV2; D is undetermined. Trimming removed 3 bases from V and 1 base from J, with 24 bases in between. The length of the CDR3 is 19 residues. The germline V gene encodes CDR1 SNHLY and CDR2 FYNNEI.

The J gene is TRBJ1-1, the V gene TRBV5-4, with D tentatively TRBD1 (5 bases). This CDR3 is built from 13 residues. V lost 0 bases to trimming and J lost 5 bases, with 8 bases between them. Germline-derived CDR1 and CDR2 are SGHNT and YYREEE (reference sequence). The CDR3 DNA follows: TGTGCCAGCAGCTTGGACTGGGGGACTGAAGCTTTCTTT. Amino acids: CASSLDWGTEAFF.

The chain carries TRBV5-1 and TRBJ1-1, with D possibly matching TRBD1 (5 bases). The CDR3 runs 14 residues. Trimming took off 0 bases at V and 2 bases at J, with 8 bases between the two ends. The germline gives CDR1 SGHRS, CDR2 YFSETQ. CDR3 in DNA: TGCGCCAGCAGCTTGGGGACAACTAACACTGAAGCTTTCTTT. This gives the protein CASSLGTTNTEAFF.

The chain combines TRBV19 with TRBJ2-7, with D perhaps TRBD2 (7 bases). CDR3 size: 14 residues. Looked up from germline, CDR1 is LNHDA and CDR2 is SQIVND (reference sequence). Trimming left V 5 bases short and J 2 bases short, with 13 bases between. CDR3 protein: CASSYRGDTYEQYF. The CDR3 coding sequence is TGTGCCAGTAGTTACCGGGGGGACACCTACGAGCAGTACTTC. Full variable domain (missing parts from reference TRBV19 and TRBJ2-7): DGGITQSPKYLFRKEGQNVTLSCEQNLNHDAMYWYRQDPGQGLRLIYYSQIVNDFQKGDIAEGYSVSREKKESFPLTVTSAQKNPTAFYLCASSYRGDTYEQYFGPGTRLTVT.

The chain uses TRBV10-3 and TRBJ2-1; the match to TRBD2 covers 11 bases. Germline values: CDR1 ENHRY, CDR2 SYGVKD. CDR3 size: 16 residues. V lost 2 bases, J lost 4 bases, and 4 bases stayed unmatched. The chain's CDR3 is CAISERGLADYNEQFF. The CDR3 nucleotides read TGTGCCATCAGTGAGAGGGGACTAGCGGATTACAATGAGCAGTTCTTC.